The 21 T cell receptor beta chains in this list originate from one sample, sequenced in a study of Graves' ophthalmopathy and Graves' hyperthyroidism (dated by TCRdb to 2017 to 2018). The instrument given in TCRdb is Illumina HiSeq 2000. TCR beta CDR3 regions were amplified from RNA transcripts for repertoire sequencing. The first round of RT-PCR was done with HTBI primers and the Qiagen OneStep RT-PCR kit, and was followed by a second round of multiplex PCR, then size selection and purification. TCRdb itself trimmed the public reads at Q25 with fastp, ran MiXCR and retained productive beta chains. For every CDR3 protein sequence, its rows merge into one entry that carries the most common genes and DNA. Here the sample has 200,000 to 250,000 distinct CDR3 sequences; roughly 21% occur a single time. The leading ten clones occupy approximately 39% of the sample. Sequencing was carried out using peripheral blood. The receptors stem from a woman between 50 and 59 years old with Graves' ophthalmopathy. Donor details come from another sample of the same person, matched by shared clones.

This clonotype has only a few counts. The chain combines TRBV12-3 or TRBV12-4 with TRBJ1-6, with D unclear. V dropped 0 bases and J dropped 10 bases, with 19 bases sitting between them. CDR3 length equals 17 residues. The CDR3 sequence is CASSLAGGTLGKSPLHF. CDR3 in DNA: TGTGCCAGCAGTTTAGCCGGCGGCACTCTGGGCAAATCACCCCTCCACTTT.

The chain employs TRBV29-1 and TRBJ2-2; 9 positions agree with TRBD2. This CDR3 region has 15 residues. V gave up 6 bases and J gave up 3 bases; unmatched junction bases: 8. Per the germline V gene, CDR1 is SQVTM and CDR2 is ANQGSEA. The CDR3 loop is CSVLRPSGDTGELFF. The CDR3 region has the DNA TGCAGCGTCCTAAGGCCTAGCGGGGACACCGGGGAGCTGTTTTTT.

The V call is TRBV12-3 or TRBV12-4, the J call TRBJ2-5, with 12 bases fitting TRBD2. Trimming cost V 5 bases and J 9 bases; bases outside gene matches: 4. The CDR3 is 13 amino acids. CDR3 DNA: TGTGCCAGCAGTCTGACTAGCGGGAGCCCCCAGTACTTC. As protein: CASSLTSGSPQYF.

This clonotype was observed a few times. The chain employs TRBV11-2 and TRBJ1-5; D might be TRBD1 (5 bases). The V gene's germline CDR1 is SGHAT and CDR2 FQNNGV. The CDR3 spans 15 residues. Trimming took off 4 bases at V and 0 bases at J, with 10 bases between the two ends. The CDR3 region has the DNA TGTGCCAGCAGCTACGGGACGGATAGCAATCAGCCCCAGCATTTT. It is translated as CASSYGTDSNQPQHF.

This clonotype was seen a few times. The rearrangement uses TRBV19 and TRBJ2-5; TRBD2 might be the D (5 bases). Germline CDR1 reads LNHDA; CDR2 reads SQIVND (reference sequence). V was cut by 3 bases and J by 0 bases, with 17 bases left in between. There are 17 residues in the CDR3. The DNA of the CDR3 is TGTGCCAGTAGTATTGAGGGCGAGATGAGCCACCAAGAGACCCAGTACTTC. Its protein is CASSIEGEMSHQETQYF.

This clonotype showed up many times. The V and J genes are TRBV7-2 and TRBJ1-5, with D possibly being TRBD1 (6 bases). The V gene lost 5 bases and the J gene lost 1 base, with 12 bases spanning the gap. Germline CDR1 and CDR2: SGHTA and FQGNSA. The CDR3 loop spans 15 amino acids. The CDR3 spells CASSTRTASNQPQHF. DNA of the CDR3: TGTGCCAGCAGCACAAGGACAGCGAGCAATCAGCCCCAGCATTTT.

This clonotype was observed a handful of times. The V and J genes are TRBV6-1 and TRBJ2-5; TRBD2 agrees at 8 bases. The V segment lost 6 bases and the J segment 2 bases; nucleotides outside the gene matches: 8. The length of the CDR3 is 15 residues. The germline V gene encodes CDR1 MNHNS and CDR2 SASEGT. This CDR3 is CASSGAGGRQETQYF. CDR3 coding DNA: TGTGCCAGCAGCGGGGCGGGAGGTCGACAAGAGACCCAGTACTTC.

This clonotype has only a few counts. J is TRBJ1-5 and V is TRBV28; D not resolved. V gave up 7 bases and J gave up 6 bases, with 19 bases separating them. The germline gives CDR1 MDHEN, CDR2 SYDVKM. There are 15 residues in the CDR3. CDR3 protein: CASTLSLVDGQPQHF. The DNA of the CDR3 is TGTGCCAGCACCCTCTCCTTGGTGGACGGTCAGCCCCAGCATTTT.

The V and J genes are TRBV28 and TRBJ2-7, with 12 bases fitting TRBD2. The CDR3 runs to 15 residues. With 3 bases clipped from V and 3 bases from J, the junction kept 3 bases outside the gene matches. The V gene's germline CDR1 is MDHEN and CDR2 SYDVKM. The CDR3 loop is CASSFETSGSYEQYF. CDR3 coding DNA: TGTGCCAGCAGTTTTGAGACTAGCGGGAGCTACGAGCAGTACTTC.

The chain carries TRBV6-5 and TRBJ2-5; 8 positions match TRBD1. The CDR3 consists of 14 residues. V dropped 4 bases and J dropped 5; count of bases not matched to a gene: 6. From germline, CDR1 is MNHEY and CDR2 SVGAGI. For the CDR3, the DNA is TGTGCCAGCAGTTGGGCAGGGGGCGTGGAGACCCAGTACTTC. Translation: CASSWAGGVETQYF.

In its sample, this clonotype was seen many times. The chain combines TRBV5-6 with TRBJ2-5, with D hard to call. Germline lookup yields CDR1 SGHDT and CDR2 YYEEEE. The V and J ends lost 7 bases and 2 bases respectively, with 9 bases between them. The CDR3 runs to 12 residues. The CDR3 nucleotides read TGTGCCAGCGGCCGAGCGCAAGAGACCCAGTACTTC. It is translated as CASGRAQETQYF. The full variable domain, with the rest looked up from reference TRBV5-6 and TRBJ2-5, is DAGVTQSPTHLIKTRGQQVTLRCSPKSGHDTVSWYQQALGQGPQFIFQYYEEEERQRGNFPDRFSGHQFPNYSSELNVNALLLGDSALYLCASGRAQETQYFGPGTRLLVL.

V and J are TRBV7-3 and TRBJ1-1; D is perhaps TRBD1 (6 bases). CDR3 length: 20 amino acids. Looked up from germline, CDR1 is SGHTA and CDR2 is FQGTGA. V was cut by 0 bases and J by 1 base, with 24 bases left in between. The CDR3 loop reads CASSLTTPGSGAPPNTEAFF. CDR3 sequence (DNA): TGTGCCAGCAGCTTAACAACCCCAGGGTCAGGGGCGCCACCGAACACTGAAGCTTTCTTT.

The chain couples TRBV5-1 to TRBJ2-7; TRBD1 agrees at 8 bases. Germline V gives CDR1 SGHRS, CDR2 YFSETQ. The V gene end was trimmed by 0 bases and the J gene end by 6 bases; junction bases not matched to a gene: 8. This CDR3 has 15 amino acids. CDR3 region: CASSLVGTGASEQYF. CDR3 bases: TGCGCCAGCAGCTTGGTTGGGACAGGCGCGTCCGAGCAGTACTTC.

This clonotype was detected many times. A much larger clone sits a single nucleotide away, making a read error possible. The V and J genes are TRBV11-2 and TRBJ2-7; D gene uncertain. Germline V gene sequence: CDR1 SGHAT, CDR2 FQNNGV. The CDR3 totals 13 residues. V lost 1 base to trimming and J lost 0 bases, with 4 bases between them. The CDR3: CASSLVSSYEQYF. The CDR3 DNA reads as TGTGCCAGCAGCTTAGTGTCCTCCTACGAGCAGTACTTC.

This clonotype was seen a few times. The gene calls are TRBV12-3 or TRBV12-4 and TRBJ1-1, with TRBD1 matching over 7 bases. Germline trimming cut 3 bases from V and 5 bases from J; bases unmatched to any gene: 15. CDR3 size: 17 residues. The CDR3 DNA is TGTGCCAGCAGTTTGTTCAGGGGGGCCGCCGGGGGAACTGAAGCTTTCTTT. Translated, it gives CASSLFRGAAGGTEAFF.

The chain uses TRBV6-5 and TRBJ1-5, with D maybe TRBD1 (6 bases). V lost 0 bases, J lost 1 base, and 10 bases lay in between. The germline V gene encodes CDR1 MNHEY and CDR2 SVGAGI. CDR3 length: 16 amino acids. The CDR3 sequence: CASSYSRTASNQPQHF. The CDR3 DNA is TGTGCCAGCAGTTACTCCAGGACAGCGAGCAATCAGCCCCAGCATTTT.

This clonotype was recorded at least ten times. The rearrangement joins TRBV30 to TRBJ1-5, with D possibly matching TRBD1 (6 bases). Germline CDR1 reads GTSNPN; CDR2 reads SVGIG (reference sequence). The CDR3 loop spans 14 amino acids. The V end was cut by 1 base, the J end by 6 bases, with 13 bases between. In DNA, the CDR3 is TGTGCCTGGAGTGAAATACAGGGCACTCAGCCCCAGCATTTT. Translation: CAWSEIQGTQPQHF.

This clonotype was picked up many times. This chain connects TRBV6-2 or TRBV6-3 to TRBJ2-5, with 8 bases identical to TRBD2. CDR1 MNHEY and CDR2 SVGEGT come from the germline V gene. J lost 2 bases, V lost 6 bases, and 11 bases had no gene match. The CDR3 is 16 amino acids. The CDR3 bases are TGTGCCAGCAGCCTCGGTAGGACTAGCAGGCAAGAGACCCAGTACTTC. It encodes CASSLGRTSRQETQYF.

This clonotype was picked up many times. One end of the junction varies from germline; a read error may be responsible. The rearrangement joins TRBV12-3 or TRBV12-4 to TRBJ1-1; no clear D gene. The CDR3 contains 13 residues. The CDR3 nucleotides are TGTGCCGGCAGTTTATTGGAGAACACTGAAGCTTTCTTT. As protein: CAGSLLENTEAFF.

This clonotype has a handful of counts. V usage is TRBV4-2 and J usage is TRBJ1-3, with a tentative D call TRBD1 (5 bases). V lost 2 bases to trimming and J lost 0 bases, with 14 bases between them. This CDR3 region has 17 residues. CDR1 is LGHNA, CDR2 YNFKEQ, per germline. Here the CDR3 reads CASSQNPGRISGNTIYF. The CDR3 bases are TGTGCCAGCAGCCAAAACCCGGGACGAATCTCTGGAAACACCATATATTTT.

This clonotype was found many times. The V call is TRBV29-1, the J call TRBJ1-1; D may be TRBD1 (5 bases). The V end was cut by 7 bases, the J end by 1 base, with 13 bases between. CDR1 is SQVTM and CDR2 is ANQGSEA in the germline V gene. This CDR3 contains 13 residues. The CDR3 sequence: CSASEGRNTEAFF. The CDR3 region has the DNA TGCAGCGCCTCTGAGGGGAGGAACACTGAAGCTTTCTTT.